The 26 T cell receptor beta chains below come from one sample, sequenced in a study of T cells in Graves' hyperthyroidism and ophthalmopathy. Amplified TCR beta CDR3 regions derived from RNA transcripts. When the TCR CDR3 underwent first-round RT-PCR, the HTBI primer set was used. One entry per CDR3 protein results from TCRdb running MiXCR on the multiplex PCR reads. The sample shows a few hundred thousand distinct CDR3 sequences, 17% of them seen only once. Sequencing input: blood. Source of these receptors: a woman younger than 30 with Graves' ophthalmopathy.

The gene calls are TRBV19 and TRBJ1-5; D gene uncertain. The CDR3 spans 17 residues. CDR1 is LNHDA and CDR2 is SQIVND in the germline V gene (reference sequence). Trimming removed 3 bases at V and 3 bases at J, with 18 bases between. The CDR3 coding sequence is TGTGCCAGTAGTATGACCAGGAACCCCCGAAACAATCAGCCCCAGCATTTT. Its protein product is CASSMTRNPRNNQPQHF. The whole variable domain, remainder taken from reference TRBV19 and TRBJ1-5, is DGGITQSPKYLFRKEGQNVTLSCEQNLNHDAMYWYRQDPGQGLRLIYYSQIVNDFQKGDIAEGYSVSREKKESFPLTVTSAQKNPTAFYLCASSMTRNPRNNQPQHFGDGTRLSIL.

This clonotype was recorded many times. The J gene is TRBJ2-3, the V gene TRBV6-5; no clear D. The CDR3 is 12 amino acids. Germline lookup yields CDR1 MNHEY and CDR2 SVGAGI. V was shortened by 2 bases and J by 4 bases, with 4 bases between the two germline ends. CDR3 sequence (DNA): TGTGCCAGCAGTTACGGGTCAGATACGCAGTATTTT. Its protein product is CASSYGSDTQYF.

This clonotype was detected only a few times. The V call is TRBV29-1, the J call TRBJ2-5; 8 bases line up with TRBD1. CDR3 size: 14 residues. In germline, CDR1 is SQVTM, CDR2 ANQGSEA. V was pared by 6 bases and J by 2 bases, with 8 bases of the junction left unmatched. CDR3 in DNA: TGCAGCGTCACCAGGGGGCTAGGGCAAGAGACCCAGTACTTC. Its protein product is CSVTRGLGQETQYF.

This clonotype was seen ten or more times. For the CDR3, the DNA is TGTGCCAGCAGTCAACGCGGGGGCCCTCAAGAGACCCAGTACTTC. It codes for CASSQRGGPQETQYF. The chain combines TRBV7-3 with TRBJ2-5; D is possibly TRBD2 (7 bases). V gave up 6 bases and J gave up 2 bases, with 16 bases separating them. The CDR3 has 15 amino acids. From germline, CDR1 is SGHTA and CDR2 FQGTGA.

This clonotype has ten or more counts. This rearrangement joins TRBV20-1 to TRBJ2-7; 8 positions match TRBD2. After removal of 0 bases from V and 2 bases from J, the junction contained 6 bases not matched to a gene. The length of the CDR3 is 15 residues. Per the germline V gene, CDR1 is DFQATT and CDR2 is SNEGSKA (reference sequence). The CDR3 reads CSARDFGGETYEQYF. The CDR3 nucleotides read TGCAGTGCTAGAGATTTCGGGGGGGAGACCTACGAGCAGTACTTC.

This clonotype was detected many times. The chain recombines TRBV7-8 with TRBJ2-4; no clear D gene. In germline, CDR1 is SGHVS, CDR2 FQNEAQ. The CDR3 is 16 residues long. V was shortened by 2 bases and J by 0 bases, with 11 bases between the two germline ends. The chain's CDR3 is CASSLLQALAKNIQYF. CDR3 DNA sequence: TGTGCCAGCAGCTTATTGCAGGCCCTAGCCAAAAACATTCAGTACTTC.

In this sample, this clonotype turned up many times. The chain combines TRBV28 with TRBJ1-2; 7 bases agree with TRBD1. The germline V gene has CDR1 MDHEN and CDR2 SYDVKM. The trim removed 5 bases at V and 6 bases at J, leaving 6 bases unmatched. The CDR3 is made up of 13 amino acids. The CDR3 reads CASSASGTDGYTF. The CDR3 DNA follows: TGTGCCAGCAGTGCCTCCGGGACAGATGGCTACACCTTC.

The chain recombines TRBV7-2 with TRBJ1-2; D not certain. CDR1 and CDR2 from the germline V gene are SGHTA and FQGNSA. Trimming pared 1 base from V and 6 bases from J, leaving 15 bases between. The CDR3 length is 15 residues. CDR3 amino acids: CASSLGTVRGNGYTF. Written as DNA, the CDR3 is TGTGCCAGCAGCTTAGGAACAGTGCGAGGGAATGGCTACACCTTC.

In its sample, this clonotype was seen once. A read error may explain this, as a much larger clone is one base away. This chain's CDR3 is CASSFPLQGRTEAFF. The CDR3 coding sequence is TGTGCCAGCAGTTTCCCGCTACAGGGGCGGACTGAAGCTTTCTTT. The chain combines TRBV28 with TRBJ1-1, with 7 nucleotides matching TRBD1. Germline CDR1 reads MDHEN; CDR2 reads SYDVKM. The CDR3 has 15 residues. J lost 5 bases, V lost 3 bases, and 9 bases had no gene match.

The CDR3 DNA sequence: TGTGCCAGCAGCCAAGATAGGGGAACAACTGAAGCTTTCTTT. Protein sequence: CASSQDRGTTEAFF. V and J are TRBV14 and TRBJ1-1, with TRBD1 as a possible D gene (5 bases). This CDR3 contains 14 residues. The V gene lost 0 bases and the J gene lost 5 bases, with 10 bases spanning the gap. Germline CDR1 reads SGHDN; CDR2 reads FVKESK.

This clonotype has at least ten counts. The chain combines TRBV5-5 with TRBJ2-3, with no clear D. V was shortened by 0 bases and J by 0 bases, with 11 bases between the two germline ends. CDR3 size: 16 residues. Germline loops: CDR1 SGHKS, CDR2 YYEKEE (reference sequence). The CDR3: CASSLAQSPSTDTQYF. CDR3 sequence (DNA): TGTGCCAGCAGCTTGGCTCAGAGCCCTAGCACAGATACGCAGTATTTT.

This clonotype was detected many times. This sequence joins TRBV3-1 and TRBJ1-1; TRBD1 might be the D (6 bases). Trimming left V 6 bases short and J 10 bases short, with 15 bases between. The CDR3 length is 12 residues. Germline loops: CDR1 LGHDT, CDR2 YNNKEL (reference sequence). This CDR3 is CASSQPLQGAFF. CDR3 DNA sequence: TGTGCCAGCAGTCAACCCCTACAGGGAGCTTTCTTT.

V gene TRBV28 combines with J gene TRBJ1-3; 8 bases map to TRBD1. This CDR3 is built from 14 residues. With 7 bases clipped from V and 0 bases from J, the junction kept 2 bases outside the gene matches. In germline, CDR1 is MDHEN, CDR2 SYDVKM. CDR3 amino acids: CASTGQDSGNTIYF. In DNA, the CDR3 is TGTGCCAGCACGGGACAGGACTCTGGAAACACCATATATTTT.

This clonotype has more than one count but fewer than ten. The genes are TRBV7-2 and TRBJ2-1; TRBD1 is a possible D gene (5 bases). This CDR3 region has 16 residues. Trimming left V 2 bases short and J 2 bases short, with 13 bases between. Germline V lookup: CDR1 SGHTA, CDR2 FQGNSA. CDR3: CASSLKGSGTYNEQFF. The CDR3 bases are TGTGCCAGCAGCTTAAAGGGTTCAGGGACCTACAATGAGCAGTTCTTC.

This clonotype showed up many times. CDR3 in amino acids: CAISREGGRGSAEAFF. As DNA, the CDR3 is TGTGCCATCAGCAGAGAAGGTGGCAGGGGGTCCGCTGAAGCTTTCTTT. V is TRBV10-3 and J is TRBJ1-1, with TRBD1 identical over 7 bases. The CDR3 spans 16 residues. Germline lookup yields CDR1 ENHRY and CDR2 SYGVKD. V lost 6 bases and J lost 6; bases outside the gene matches: 16.

This clonotype was seen many times. V usage is TRBV29-1 and J usage is TRBJ2-5; D remains unclear. V dropped 0 bases and J dropped 5 bases, with 4 bases sitting between them. This CDR3 is built from 11 residues. Germline CDR1 and CDR2: SQVTM and ANQGSEA. This chain's CDR3 is CSVEDRETQYF. The CDR3, as DNA: TGCAGCGTTGAAGATCGGGAGACCCAGTACTTC.

The chain employs TRBV5-5 and TRBJ1-1; TRBD1 might be the D (6 bases). This CDR3 spans 15 amino acids. The germline V gene encodes CDR1 SGHKS and CDR2 YYEKEE (reference sequence). V was clipped by 0 bases and J by 4 bases, with 13 bases between them. CDR3 amino acids: CASSLADRLGTEAFF. The CDR3 DNA follows: TGTGCCAGCAGCTTGGCAGACAGGTTGGGCACTGAAGCTTTCTTT.

This clonotype has only one observation. The chain combines TRBV25-1 with TRBJ2-3; TRBD2 agrees at 9 bases. Looked up from germline, CDR1 is MGHDK and CDR2 is SYGVNS. The CDR3 runs 17 residues. After removal of 2 bases from V and 4 bases from J, the junction contained 10 bases not matched to a gene. The CDR3 DNA reads TGTGCCAGCAGTGAAAAAAAGCGGGGGGACCCCGCAGATACGCAGTATTTT. Translation gives CASSEKKRGDPADTQYF.

This clonotype has just one count. This chain uses TRBV19 with TRBJ1-5; D ambiguous. V lost 3 bases and J 0 bases, leaving 24 bases between the germline ends. The CDR3 sequence is 20 residues long. The germline CDR1 and CDR2 sequences are LNHDA and SQIVND (reference sequence). The CDR3: CASSISPLSWTAYSNQPQHF. The CDR3 DNA sequence: TGTGCCAGTAGTATTTCCCCTCTTTCCTGGACGGCGTATAGCAATCAGCCCCAGCATTTT.

On this clonotype itself: Since a much larger clone is just one base distant, this may be a read error. The V gene is TRBV28, the J gene TRBJ2-7, with 8 bases lining up with TRBD1. CDR1 MDHEN and CDR2 SYDVKM come from the germline V gene. The CDR3 loop spans 13 amino acids. The CDR3 here is CASRRTGFYKQYF. The DNA of the CDR3 is TGTGCCAGCAGGAGGACAGGGTTCTACAAGCAGTACTTC.

In the case of this clonotype: A much larger clone differs from this one at a single base, so this may be a read error. The chain joins TRBV27 to TRBJ1-1; D unresolved. The germline V and J ends were trimmed by 2 bases and 4 bases, with 11 bases remaining between them. The CDR3 spans 14 residues. Germline V gives CDR1 MNHEY, CDR2 SMNVEV (reference sequence). The CDR3 nucleotides are TGTGCCAGCAGTTTACACGGACCAAGCACTGAAGCTTTCTTT. It yields the protein CASSLHGPSTEAFF.

This clonotype has at least ten counts. This chain connects TRBV11-2 to TRBJ1-1, with 11 bases lining up with TRBD1. The CDR3 covers 16 residues. V lost 1 base and J lost 0; bases outside the gene matches: 1. Germline-derived CDR1 and CDR2 are SGHAT and FQNNGV. CDR3 DNA: TGTGCCAGCAGCTTAGGGACAGGGGGCCTGAACACTGAAGCTTTCTTT. It specifies CASSLGTGGLNTEAFF.

This clonotype came up a few times. V gene TRBV3-1 combines with J gene TRBJ2-3; D unclear. The CDR3 loop spans 14 amino acids. Trimming stripped 4 bases from V and 6 bases from J, with 14 bases between. Germline V CDR1 and CDR2: LGHDT, YNNKEL (reference sequence). CDR3: CASSPIGTGDTQYF. The CDR3 coding sequence is TGTGCCAGCAGCCCCATTGGTACTGGGGATACGCAGTATTTT.

This clonotype came up many times. The V call is TRBV3-1, the J call TRBJ2-5; the match to TRBD2 covers 7 bases. Germline V gene lookup returns CDR1 LGHDT and CDR2 YNNKEL (reference sequence). The CDR3 length is 13 residues. The V segment lost 0 bases and the J segment 11 bases; nucleotides outside the gene matches: 6. CDR3 DNA: TGTGCCAGCAGCCAAGATCGGGCTAGCGGACAGTACTTC. Its translation: CASSQDRASGQYF.

The sample holds many counts of this clonotype. The chain couples TRBV11-2 to TRBJ1-5; no clear D gene. V lost 4 bases to trimming and J lost 0 bases, with 10 bases between them. Germline V lookup: CDR1 SGHAT, CDR2 FQNNGV. The CDR3 is 15 amino acids. The CDR3 DNA is TGTGCCAGCAGCTCTACCACAGATAGCAATCAGCCCCAGCATTTT. Amino acid sequence: CASSSTTDSNQPQHF.

CDR3 sequence: CASSLRSGRISYEQYF. CDR3 nucleotide sequence: TGTGCCAGCAGCTTACGCTCCGGGCGGATCTCCTACGAGCAGTACTTC. V gene TRBV7-6 combines with J gene TRBJ2-7; the D is unclear. Germline V CDR1 and CDR2: SGHVS, FNYEAQ. V was cut by 2 bases and J by 0 bases, with 14 bases left in between. This CDR3 is 16 amino acids long.